This TCR beta chain was profiled in a study of OX40 agonist ivuxolimab in advanced cancers. This clone was recorded once. Only in-frame clones appear in the TCRdb table, and some are missing; sequencing was by immunoSEQ multiplex PCR. Of approximately 58,000 clones in the sample, roughly four fifths were seen once. CDR1 is SNHLY, CDR2 FYNNEI, per germline. V was pared by 5 bases and J by 5 bases, with 7 bases of the junction left unmatched. This CDR3 spans 15 amino acids. This clonotype originated in an adult with an advanced solid tumor such as melanoma, head and neck, liver or kidney cancer. The V call is TRBV2, the J call TRBJ2-2; 8 nucleotides align to TRBD1. Material: CD4+ or CD8+ T cells sorted from blood, obtained in a trial of the OX40 agonist ivuxolimab. The CDR3 region is CASSLQGVMTGELFF. As DNA, the CDR3 is TGTGCCAGCAGTTTACAGGGGGTGATGACCGGGGAGCTGTTTTTT.